Each of the 3 T cell receptor beta chains below was sequenced from the same sample in a study of T cell responses to AZD1222 COVID-19 vaccine. Data came from immunoSEQ multiplex PCR; TCRdb stores just in-frame clones and leaves some out. The data show about 110,000 clones, 88% seen once. The sample was peripheral blood, taken on day 0 of AZD1222 vaccination. Every receptor here comes from an adult in good health.

The chain uses TRBV2 and TRBJ2-1, with D perhaps TRBD2 (6 bases). The CDR3 loop spans 14 amino acids. Per germline, CDR1 SNHLY and CDR2 FYNNEI. Trimming took 1 base from V and 9 from J, leaving 13 bases between them. The CDR3 DNA sequence: TGTGCCAGCAGTGAAGTTGCGGGGCCGATTGAGCAGTTCTTC. It encodes CASSEVAGPIEQFF.

This chain connects TRBV2 to TRBJ1-1; D is undetermined. The CDR3 spans 17 residues. V was clipped by 0 bases and J by 0 bases, with 14 bases between them. Germline V gives CDR1 SNHLY, CDR2 FYNNEI. CDR3 in DNA: TGTGCCAGCAGTGAAGCGCTCCAGACAAGCATGAACACTGAAGCTTTCTTT. Translating it yields CASSEALQTSMNTEAFF.

The rearrangement joins TRBV5-1 to TRBJ1-2, with TRBD1 matching 9 bases. The CDR3 sequence is 13 residues long. From germline, CDR1 is SGHRS and CDR2 YFSETQ. With V trimmed by 5 bases and J by 9 bases, 8 bases remained unmatched. CDR3 nucleotide sequence: TGCGCCAGCAGGGACAGGGGCGGGGGAAGCTACACCTTC. Translating gives CASRDRGGGSYTF.